This TCR beta chain was profiled in a study of Ad26.COV2.S vaccination and SARS-CoV-2 variants. TCRdb's copy holds only in-frame clones and misses some; the assay was immunoSEQ multiplex PCR. Of over 400,000 clones listed, roughly 90% are singletons. The treatment is: about 20 received Ad26.COV2.S at low or high dose, single or two shots; 5 received placebo; per-sample allocation not given. The samples were gathered on day 63 after the first injection of vaccine or placebo. Germline V gene data show CDR1 as MNHEY and CDR2 as SMNVEV (reference sequence). The ends were cut back, 5 bases at V and 2 bases at J, with 13 bases in the middle. This CDR3 is 14 amino acids long.

The sample here was peripheral blood, taken in a trial of Ad26.COV2.S vaccine versus placebo. This sequence was found in a person between 18 and 65 years old who received the Ad26.COV2.S COVID-19 vaccine or a placebo. V usage is TRBV27 and J usage is TRBJ2-7; no definite D call. The CDR3 bases are TGTGCCAGCAGTAACGGTGTGGCCCCCTACGAGCAGTACTTC. Its protein product is CASSNGVAPYEQYF.